A single sample gave rise to the 32 T cell receptor beta chains below, sequenced in a study of CD8+ T cells in alopecia areata. Following RNA extraction, reverse transcription yielded cDNA that acted as the sequencing template. TCRdb's copy holds only in-frame clones and misses some; the assay was immunoSEQ multiplex PCR. In the table there are about 140,000 clones, about 88% of which are singletons. As for treatment: oral pan-JAK inhibitor, 5-10 mg twice daily. This specimen was CD8+ T cells sorted from blood, taken at week 4, from a patient treated with tofacitinib. These receptors were taken from a human donor with alopecia areata.

As concerns this clone: At one boundary the junction diverges from the germline segment, which might be a read error. V usage is TRBV11-2 and J usage is TRBJ1-2, with D uncertain. Germline lookup yields CDR1 SGHAT and CDR2 FQNNGV. The CDR3 is 12 amino acids. The CDR3 spells CASSLADQVMSF. The CDR3 bases are TGTGCCAGCAGCTTAGCGGACCAGGTTATGAGCTTC.

V usage is TRBV11-2 and J usage is TRBJ2-1; 7 bases are a match to TRBD1. The CDR3 is made up of 14 amino acids. Germline CDR1 and CDR2: SGHAT and FQNNGV. Losses at the gene ends were 5 bases for V and 8 bases for J; bases not matched to a gene: 9. Here the CDR3 reads CASSRQGIWDEQFF. The CDR3 DNA reads as TGTGCCAGCAGCCGACAGGGAATTTGGGATGAGCAGTTCTTC.

The V and J genes are TRBV5-1 and TRBJ1-2; tentative D call: TRBD1 (5 bases). In germline, CDR1 is SGHRS, CDR2 YFSETQ. CDR3 length: 16 residues. V was cut by 0 bases and J by 7 bases, with 19 bases left in between. The CDR3 protein is CASSLETDGYYGGYTF. For the CDR3, the DNA is TGCGCCAGCAGCTTGGAGACAGACGGGTATTATGGTGGCTACACCTTC.

The chain has TRBV2 and TRBJ2-5, with TRBD2 matching over 10 bases. Germline CDR1 and CDR2: SNHLY and FYNNEI. The CDR3 is made up of 16 amino acids. V shed 4 bases, J shed 2 bases, and the junction held 7 bases outside the gene matches. The CDR3 region has the DNA TGTGCCAGCAGTGTTCCGGGACTAGCGCCGCAAGAGACCCAGTACTTC. Its protein product is CASSVPGLAPQETQYF.

The chain has TRBV27 and TRBJ2-7; the match to TRBD1 covers 7 bases. Germline V gene data show CDR1 as MNHEY and CDR2 as SMNVEV (reference sequence). The CDR3 runs to 14 residues. V shed 4 bases and J 3 bases; nucleotides not matched to a gene: 6. CDR3 amino acids: CASSSGTDGYEQYF. The CDR3 DNA is TGTGCCAGCAGTTCGGGGACAGATGGCTACGAGCAGTACTTC.

This clone was found once. This chain connects TRBV9 to TRBJ1-1; D not resolved. The CDR3 covers 15 residues. Trimming shortened V by 1 base and J by 0 bases, and 10 bases separated the two germline ends. CDR1 and CDR2 (germline): SGDLS, YYNGEE. The CDR3 DNA follows: TGTGCCAGCAGCGTACTAACAACTATGAACACTGAAGCTTTCTTT. Its translation is CASSVLTTMNTEAFF.

The chain joins TRBV7-9 to TRBJ2-7; possibly TRBD2 for D (6 bases). V shed 6 bases and J shed 5 bases, with 11 bases lying between them. There are 12 residues in the CDR3. The germline gives CDR1 SEHNR, CDR2 FQNEAQ (reference sequence). This CDR3 reads CASSPAGNEQYF. For the CDR3, the DNA is TGTGCCAGCAGTCCGGCGGGGAACGAGCAGTACTTC. Using reference TRBV7-9 and TRBJ2-7 for the parts outside the CDR3, the full variable domain is DTGVSQNPRHKITKRGQNVTFRCDPISEHNRLYWYRQTLGQGPEFLTYFQNEAQLEKSRLLSDRFSAERPKGSFSTLEIQRTEQGDSAMYLCASSPAGNEQYFGPGTRLTVT.

This chain uses TRBV29-1 with TRBJ2-1, with D possibly being TRBD2 (6 bases). Germline V gene data show CDR1 as SQVTM and CDR2 as ANQGSEA. The CDR3 sequence is 14 residues long. V lost 0 bases to trimming and J lost 9 bases, with 15 bases between them. CDR3 sequence reads: CSVEDRQLGGEQFF. In DNA, the CDR3 is TGCAGCGTTGAAGATCGGCAGCTCGGGGGTGAGCAGTTCTTC.

This sequence joins TRBV6-1 and TRBJ1-1; D remains unclear. The germline gives CDR1 MNHNS, CDR2 SASEGT. The CDR3 loop spans 14 amino acids. Deletions cut 2 bases from V and 4 bases from J, with 11 bases between. The CDR3 here is CASSESSWGTEAFF. DNA for the CDR3: TGTGCCAGCAGTGAATCGAGTTGGGGCACTGAAGCTTTCTTT.

The rearrangement uses TRBV4-1 and TRBJ2-2; D remains unclear. Germline CDR1 reads MGHRA; CDR2 reads YSYEKL. This CDR3 has 15 amino acids. Trimming removed 0 bases from V and 5 bases from J, with 10 bases in between. CDR3 loop: CASSQDPAPTGELFF. CDR3 DNA: TGCGCCAGCAGCCAAGATCCCGCTCCTACCGGGGAGCTGTTTTTT.

In nucleotides, the CDR3 is TGCGCCAGCAGCCAAGTATCGGGTACCTACAATGAGCAGTTCTTC. Translating gives CASSQVSGTYNEQFF. V is TRBV4-1 and J is TRBJ2-1; D gene ambiguous. V was cut by 1 base and J by 2 bases, with 9 bases left in between. Germline values: CDR1 MGHRA, CDR2 YSYEKL. The CDR3 runs 15 residues.

This chain joins TRBV7-8 and TRBJ2-1, with 9 bases that match TRBD2. The CDR3 loop spans 14 amino acids. Germline loops: CDR1 SGHVS, CDR2 FQNEAQ. V shed 4 bases, J shed 7 bases, and the junction held 5 bases outside the gene matches. CDR3: CASSSGAGGNEQFF. DNA of the CDR3: TGTGCCAGCAGCTCTGGAGCGGGGGGAAATGAGCAGTTCTTC.

The V call is TRBV9, the J call TRBJ2-1, with 9 bases fitting TRBD2. Trimming cost V 0 bases and J 9 bases; bases outside gene matches: 4. The CDR3 is made up of 14 amino acids. Germline CDR1 SGDLS, CDR2 YYNGEE. CDR3 in amino acids: CASSVGGGVAEQFF. The DNA for the CDR3 is TGTGCCAGCAGCGTAGGCGGGGGGGTCGCTGAGCAGTTCTTC. The whole variable domain, filled in from reference TRBV9 and TRBJ2-1, reads DSGVTQTPKHLITATGQRVTLRCSPRSGDLSVYWYQQSLDQGLQFLIQYYNGEERAKGNILERFSAQQFPDLHSELNLSSLELGDSALYFCASSVGGGVAEQFFGPGTRLTVL.

This chain uses TRBV9 with TRBJ1-1; 7 bases agree with TRBD1. V lost 5 bases to trimming and J lost 0 bases; unmatched junction nucleotides: 4. The CDR3 has 14 residues. Germline V gene data show CDR1 as SGDLS and CDR2 as YYNGEE. The CDR3, as DNA: TGTGCCAGCAGTGACAGGGATATGAACACTGAAGCTTTCTTT. Protein product: CASSDRDMNTEAFF.

The genes are TRBV27 and TRBJ2-7; 9 bases fit TRBD1. The CDR3 sequence is 14 residues long. The V gene's germline CDR1 is MNHEY and CDR2 SMNVEV (reference sequence). V lost 6 bases, J lost 5 bases, and 8 bases stayed unmatched. This CDR3 reads CASRRGQGVNEQYF. The DNA of the CDR3 is TGTGCCAGCAGACGGGGACAGGGCGTCAACGAGCAGTACTTC.

The chain has TRBV7-9 and TRBJ2-1, with D hard to call. Germline CDR1 and CDR2: SEHNR and FQNEAQ (reference sequence). V shed 2 bases and J shed 10 bases, with 9 bases lying between them. This CDR3 has 12 amino acids. This CDR3 reads CASSLLVREQFF. The CDR3 DNA is TGTGCCAGCAGCTTATTGGTACGAGAGCAGTTCTTC.

The rearrangement links TRBV7-9 to TRBJ2-6; a weak D match, TRBD2 (5 bases). Germline-derived CDR1 and CDR2 are SEHNR and FQNEAQ (reference sequence). There are 16 residues in the CDR3. V lost 0 bases and J 0 bases, leaving 6 bases between the germline ends. The CDR3 DNA follows: TGTGCCAGCAGCTTAGCACGGGACTCTGGGGCCAACGTCCTGACTTTC. Protein sequence: CASSLARDSGANVLTF.

The V and J genes are TRBV9 and TRBJ1-1, with 11 bases that match TRBD1. The junction had 10 bases not matched to a gene; V was cut back by 4 bases and J by 2 bases. Germline V gives CDR1 SGDLS, CDR2 YYNGEE. CDR3 size: 17 residues. The CDR3 reads CASSTPGTGGSNTEAFF. For the CDR3, the DNA is TGTGCCAGCAGCACCCCCGGGACAGGGGGGTCCAACACTGAAGCTTTCTTT.

The J gene is TRBJ1-5, the V gene TRBV27, with TRBD1 identical over 7 bases. The CDR3 spans 15 residues. J was trimmed by 3 bases and V by 2 bases; bases with no gene match: 4. The germline gives CDR1 MNHEY, CDR2 SMNVEV (reference sequence). CDR3 sequence: CASSLGQGVNQPQHF. The DNA for the CDR3 is TGTGCCAGCAGTTTAGGTCAGGGGGTCAATCAGCCCCAGCATTTT.

The gene calls are TRBV4-1 and TRBJ2-2; 7 nucleotides line up with TRBD1. The CDR3 is 13 amino acids. CDR1 and CDR2 (germline): MGHRA, YSYEKL. The trim removed 4 bases at V and 6 bases at J, leaving 2 bases unmatched. CDR3 DNA: TGCGCCAGCAGCCTTGACAGGGCCGGGGAGCTGTTTTTT. This gives the protein CASSLDRAGELFF.

This clone was counted a single time. The V and J genes are TRBV7-8 and TRBJ2-2; 9 bases agree with TRBD1. The CDR3 is 16 amino acids. Unmatched junction bases numbered 9, after V lost 5 bases and J lost 5 bases. Germline lookup yields CDR1 SGHVS and CDR2 FQNEAQ. CDR3 in DNA: TGTGCCAGCAGCCATACAGGGGGCGATCCGACCGGGGAGCTGTTTTTT. The encoded protein is CASSHTGGDPTGELFF.

The gene calls are TRBV7-9 and TRBJ2-2; tentatively, D is TRBD1 (6 bases). The CDR3 is made up of 15 amino acids. Germline V gives CDR1 SEHNR, CDR2 FQNEAQ (reference sequence). The V and J ends lost 5 bases and 4 bases respectively, with 14 bases between them. CDR3 DNA: TGTGCCAGCAGCCCCCTCCAGGGGCTCACCGGGGAGCTGTTTTTT. Translated, it gives CASSPLQGLTGELFF.

The chain joins TRBV4-1 to TRBJ2-5; D may match TRBD1 or TRBD2 (5 bases each). Trimming took off 1 base at V and 10 bases at J, with 13 bases between the two ends. The germline gives CDR1 MGHRA, CDR2 YSYEKL. The CDR3 extends over 13 amino acids. The CDR3, as DNA: TGCGCCAGCAGCCAAGCGACAGCCGAGGGCCAGTACTTC. It is translated as CASSQATAEGQYF.

V usage is TRBV7-9 and J usage is TRBJ2-7; weak D call: TRBD1 (6 bases). The germline CDR1 and CDR2 sequences are SEHNR and FQNEAQ (reference sequence). The CDR3 totals 16 residues. V dropped 2 bases and J dropped 7 bases, with 21 bases sitting between them. The CDR3 DNA is TGTGCCAGCAGCTTACCACCCAACAGGGTAATGGAAGAGCAGTACTTC. Translation gives CASSLPPNRVMEEQYF.

The chain combines TRBV25-1 with TRBJ1-5; D perhaps matches TRBD1 (6 bases). The CDR3 totals 14 residues. The V and J ends lost 5 bases and 6 bases respectively, with 14 bases between them. Germline V gives CDR1 MGHDK, CDR2 SYGVNS. The CDR3 is CASSTTGAGQPQHF. The CDR3 DNA follows: TGTGCCAGCAGTACGACGGGGGCGGGTCAGCCCCAGCATTTT.

The CDR3 DNA is TGTGCCAGCAGCTTATACAGGGGACGGGGTGAAGCTTTCTTT. It is translated as CASSLYRGRGEAFF. The chain uses TRBV5-4 and TRBJ1-1; TRBD1 matches at 7 bases. Germline V CDR1 and CDR2: SGHNT, YYREEE (reference sequence). Unmatched junction bases numbered 8, after V lost 2 bases and J lost 7 bases. The CDR3 runs 14 residues.

The chain links TRBV9 to TRBJ2-7; tentatively, D is TRBD2 (5 bases). The CDR3 has 13 residues. The germline CDR1 and CDR2 sequences are SGDLS and YYNGEE. The germline V and J ends were trimmed by 0 bases and 6 bases, with 10 bases remaining between them. This CDR3 reads CASSVGGGREQYF. CDR3 bases: TGTGCCAGCAGCGTAGGAGGAGGACGCGAGCAGTACTTC.

The chain employs TRBV29-1 and TRBJ2-3; 7 nucleotides line up with TRBD2. This CDR3 is 15 amino acids long. CDR1 and CDR2 (germline): SQVTM, ANQGSEA. Trimming took 6 bases from V and 4 from J; bases not matched to a gene: 13. CDR3 sequence: CSVNSASGVADTQYF. CDR3 nucleotides: TGCAGCGTCAACTCGGCGAGCGGGGTGGCAGATACGCAGTATTTT.

The chain employs TRBV9 and TRBJ1-6, with 8 bases lining up with TRBD1. The CDR3 covers 15 residues. V lost 2 bases and J lost 14; bases outside the gene matches: 12. The germline V gene encodes CDR1 SGDLS and CDR2 YYNGEE. In DNA form, the CDR3 reads TGTGCCAGCAGCGTCTCCGGACAGGGCTTAGAGGCCCTCCACTTT. Protein sequence: CASSVSGQGLEALHF. Based on the CDR3 plus reference TRBV9 and TRBJ1-6, the full variable domain is DSGVTQTPKHLITATGQRVTLRCSPRSGDLSVYWYQQSLDQGLQFLIQYYNGEERAKGNILERFSAQQFPDLHSELNLSSLELGDSALYFCASSVSGQGLEALHFGNGTRLTVT.

The chain joins TRBV4-1 to TRBJ1-6; 8 nucleotides match TRBD1. The CDR3 contains 14 residues. Losses at the gene ends were 4 bases for V and 9 bases for J; bases not matched to a gene: 5. CDR1 and CDR2 (germline): MGHRA, YSYEKL. DNA of the CDR3: TGCGCCAGCAGCCCTACGACAGGGGTTTCACCCCTCCACTTT. Protein product: CASSPTTGVSPLHF.

J is TRBJ2-3 and V is TRBV6-1; no reliable D call. V was clipped by 0 bases and J by 4 bases, with 11 bases between them. CDR3 length equals 15 residues. CDR1 MNHNS and CDR2 SASEGT come from the germline V gene. The CDR3 loop is CASSEALGGADTQYF. CDR3 sequence (DNA): TGTGCCAGCAGTGAAGCTTTAGGTGGGGCAGATACGCAGTATTTT.

In nucleotides, the CDR3 is TGTGCCAGCAGTCCGGTCGGACAGGTTAGGAATGAGCAGTTCTTC. It translates to CASSPVGQVRNEQFF. The genes are TRBV2 and TRBJ2-1; TRBD1 matches at 7 bases. V dropped 5 bases and J dropped 7; count of bases not matched to a gene: 11. Germline assignment: CDR1 SNHLY and CDR2 FYNNEI. This CDR3 comprises 15 residues.